A single sample is the source of the 22 T cell receptor beta chains below, sequenced in a study of ipilimumab plus nivolumab after autologous stem cell transplantation. Sequencing used immunoSEQ multiplex PCR; TCRdb keeps in-frame clones, though not all of them. Among fewer than 45,000 clones, almost 95% were seen once, and the ten largest hold 0.75% to 1%. Sample: PBMCs, taken in a trial of ipilimumab plus nivolumab as post-transplant consolidation. These receptors all come from a male donor with multiple myeloma.

This chain links TRBV5-4 with TRBJ1-6; possibly TRBD1 for D (5 bases). The CDR3 totals 16 residues. The V end was cut by 3 bases, the J end by 1 base, with 11 bases between. Germline V gives CDR1 SGHNT, CDR2 YYREEE (reference sequence). CDR3 sequence: CASSSLGGSYNSPLHF. The CDR3 DNA is TGTGCCAGCAGCTCTCTCGGGGGGTCCTATAATTCACCCCTCCACTTT.

This rearrangement joins TRBV5-8 to TRBJ1-6; D is uncertain. V gave up 5 bases and J gave up 9 bases, with 15 bases separating them. The CDR3 totals 14 residues. Germline V CDR1 and CDR2: SGHTS, YDEGEE. This CDR3 reads CASSFARAFSPLHF. CDR3 nucleotide sequence: TGTGCCAGCAGTTTTGCTCGGGCATTTTCACCCCTCCACTTT.

The chain employs TRBV14 and TRBJ2-2; a weak D match, TRBD1 (6 bases). Trimming removed 1 base from V and 7 bases from J, with 7 bases in between. The CDR3 is 13 amino acids. Germline CDR1 and CDR2: SGHDN and FVKESK. The CDR3 loop is CASSQVRGGELFF. The CDR3 DNA is TGTGCCAGCAGCCAAGTCAGGGGCGGGGAGCTGTTTTTT.

Of note for this clone: A junction end diverges from the germline sequence, so it may reflect a read error. For the CDR3, the DNA is TGTGCCAGCAGCCAACAGGGACTAGCGGACTGGCACTTC. Translating it yields CASSQQGLADWHF. The chain couples TRBV14 to TRBJ2-7, with 11 bases lining up with TRBD2. Per germline, CDR1 SGHDN and CDR2 FVKESK. The CDR3 totals 13 residues. Using reference TRBV14 and TRBJ2-7 for the parts outside the CDR3, the full variable domain is EAGVTQFPSHSVIEKGQTVTLRCDPISGHDNLYWYRRVMGKEIKFLLHFVKESKQDESGMPNNRFLAERTGGTYSTLKVQPAELEDSGVYFCASSQQGLADWHFGPGTRLTVT.

Concerning this clone: At one end the junction does not follow the germline gene, possibly because of a read error. This sequence joins TRBV7-8 and TRBJ2-7, with 9 bases lining up with TRBD1. This CDR3 is built from 19 residues. CDR1 and CDR2 (germline): SGHVS, FQNEAQ. CDR3 in DNA: TGTGCCAGCATCTTACCCCCAGGACCTGGACAGGGGCTATACTACGAGCAGTACTTC. Its translation: CASILPPGPGQGLYYEQYF.

V and J are TRBV7-2 and TRBJ1-6; D possibly corresponds to TRBD1 (5 bases). CDR1 and CDR2 (germline): SGHTA, FQGNSA. This CDR3 has 17 residues. The V end lost 4 bases, the J end lost 1 base, and 14 bases lay between the germline ends. DNA of the CDR3: TGTGCCAGCAGCTCACGGGGGAGGGAATCCTATAATTCACCCCTCCACTTT. It encodes CASSSRGRESYNSPLHF. Full variable domain (outside the CDR3, taken from reference TRBV7-2 and TRBJ1-6): GAGVSQSPSNKVTEKGKDVELRCDPISGHTALYWYRQSLGQGLEFLIYFQGNSAPDKSGLPSDRFSAERTGGSVSTLTIQRTQQEDSAVYLCASSSRGRESYNSPLHFGNGTRLTVT.

The chain carries TRBV7-9 and TRBJ2-7; no definite D call. V lost 2 bases and J lost 0, with 5 bases in between. This CDR3 has 13 amino acids. The germline gives CDR1 SEHNR, CDR2 FQNEAQ (reference sequence). This CDR3 reads CASSLTSSYEQYF. For the CDR3, the DNA is TGTGCCAGCAGCTTAACCAGCTCCTACGAGCAGTACTTC.

This CDR3 is CASSLGRVTDTQYF. DNA of the CDR3: TGTGCCAGCAGCTTGGGTAGGGTCACAGATACGCAGTATTTT. The chain uses TRBV5-6 and TRBJ2-3; no clear D. This CDR3 is 14 amino acids long. Germline V gene sequence: CDR1 SGHDT, CDR2 YYEEEE. V was shortened by 0 bases and J by 2 bases, with 7 bases between the two germline ends.

Turning to this clone: Other DNA sequences in the sample encode the same CDR3. The gene calls are TRBV9 and TRBJ2-7; 7 positions match TRBD2. Germline V gene sequence: CDR1 SGDLS, CDR2 YYNGEE. The CDR3 has 14 residues. V gave up 0 bases and J gave up 2 bases; unmatched junction bases: 2. The chain's CDR3 is CASSVGRGAYEQYF. CDR3 coding DNA: TGTGCCAGCAGCGTAGGCCGGGGGGCCTACGAGCAGTACTTC.

The rearrangement links TRBV2 to TRBJ1-1; D is ambiguous. Germline-derived CDR1 and CDR2 are SNHLY and FYNNEI. The CDR3 has 15 residues. V lost 5 bases to trimming and J lost 4 bases, with 17 bases between them. This CDR3 is CASSLQSGGSTEAFF. DNA for the CDR3: TGTGCCAGCAGTCTTCAATCGGGCGGGTCCACTGAAGCTTTCTTT.

The chain joins TRBV9 to TRBJ2-3, with D perhaps matching TRBD1 (6 bases). The length of the CDR3 is 11 residues. In germline, CDR1 is SGDLS, CDR2 YYNGEE. V gave up 7 bases and J gave up 5 bases, with 8 bases separating them. CDR3 DNA sequence: TGTGCCAGCGGGGGCGGAGATACGCAGTATTTT. Translation gives CASGGGDTQYF.

This clone appeared a single time. The rearrangement uses TRBV6-5 and TRBJ1-2; TRBD1 matches 8 bases. CDR1 MNHEY and CDR2 SVGAGI come from the germline V gene. Trimming took 2 bases from V and 6 from J; bases not matched to a gene: 2. The CDR3 has 13 amino acids. CDR3 bases: TGTGCCAGCAGTTACGGACAGGGTCATGGCTACACCTTC. Translated: CASSYGQGHGYTF.

This clone was counted a single time. V gene TRBV5-1 combines with J gene TRBJ2-7, with 10 bases lining up with TRBD2. The CDR3 totals 14 residues. Germline trimming cut 4 bases from V and 6 bases from J; bases unmatched to any gene: 7. Germline CDR1 SGHRS, CDR2 YFSETQ. The chain's CDR3 is CASSRALAGVEQYF. The CDR3 coding sequence is TGCGCCAGCAGCCGTGCCCTAGCGGGAGTCGAGCAGTACTTC.

This sequence joins TRBV25-1 and TRBJ2-3; D possibly uses TRBD1 or TRBD2 (5 bases each). V was cut by 8 bases and J by 5 bases, with 14 bases left in between. This CDR3 is built from 13 residues. Germline V gene data show CDR1 as MGHDK and CDR2 as SYGVNS. The CDR3 here is CASQDRGLDTQYF. CDR3 bases: TGTGCCAGCCAAGACCGGGGCCTAGATACGCAGTATTTT. Using reference TRBV25-1 and TRBJ2-3 for the parts outside the CDR3, the full variable domain is EADIYQTPRYLVIGTGKKITLECSQTMGHDKMYWYQQDPGMELHLIHYSYGVNSTEKGDLSSESTVSRIRTEHFPLTLESARPSHTSQYLCASQDRGLDTQYFGPGTRLTVL.

This chain links TRBV5-5 with TRBJ2-1, with TRBD2 as a possible D gene (6 bases). The CDR3 length is 15 residues. The germline CDR1 and CDR2 sequences are SGHKS and YYEKEE (reference sequence). V dropped 4 bases and J dropped 0 bases, with 11 bases sitting between them. This CDR3 is CASSPGLSSYNEQFF. In nucleotides, the CDR3 is TGTGCCAGCAGCCCGGGACTCAGCTCCTACAATGAGCAGTTCTTC.

As to this clone: It is unclear where the CDR3 begins or ends on the DNA, so no DNA is shown, and the CDR3 is as TCRdb lists it. The CDR3 is CASSKEVGQGSQETQYF. The genes are TRBV21-1 and TRBJ2-5; the DNA was not used to check the table's D call, TRBD1. TRBV21-1 is a pseudogene segment. The CDR3 is 17 residues long, ends included.

This clone has only one observation. The junction and the germline gene differ at one end; a read error may be behind it. This same CDR3 is encoded by further DNA sequences in the sample. This chain connects TRBV7-2 to TRBJ2-7, with D possibly being TRBD1 (5 bases). The length of the CDR3 is 15 residues. The germline V gene has CDR1 SGHTA and CDR2 FQGNSA. The CDR3 bases are TGTGCCAGTAGCTTAGGGTCAGGGCGCTCCTACGAGCAGTACTTC. Its translation: CASSLGSGRSYEQYF.

J is TRBJ2-7 and V is TRBV28; tentative D call: TRBD2 (5 bases). In germline, CDR1 is MDHEN, CDR2 SYDVKM. The CDR3 is 13 residues long. Deletions cut 5 bases from V and 3 bases from J, with 11 bases between. The CDR3 DNA reads as TGTGCCAGCAGTCCAGCGGAGAACTACGAGCAGTACTTC. Translating gives CASSPAENYEQYF.

The chain uses TRBV5-6 and TRBJ2-3, with no clear D. V lost 1 base and J 3 bases, leaving 15 bases between the germline ends. This CDR3 has 16 residues. Germline V gene lookup returns CDR1 SGHDT and CDR2 YYEEEE. The CDR3 coding sequence is TGTGCCAGCAGCTTGCGAGTTCAGACTCAGACAGATACGCAGTATTTT. Translating gives CASSLRVQTQTDTQYF.

V and J are TRBV7-9 and TRBJ1-5; 9 bases match TRBD1. V lost 5 bases to trimming and J lost 6 bases; unmatched junction nucleotides: 5. From germline, CDR1 is SEHNR and CDR2 FQNEAQ (reference sequence). The CDR3 loop spans 14 amino acids. The CDR3 bases are TGTGCCAGCAGCCAGACAGGGGGTGGTCAGCCCCAGCATTTT. Its translation: CASSQTGGGQPQHF. The variable domain in full, completed from reference TRBV7-9 and TRBJ1-5, reads DTGVSQNPRHKITKRGQNVTFRCDPISEHNRLYWYRQTLGQGPEFLTYFQNEAQLEKSRLLSDRFSAERPKGSFSTLEIQRTEQGDSAMYLCASSQTGGGQPQHFGDGTRLSIL.

The chain recombines TRBV11-2 with TRBJ2-1; D unresolved. Germline-derived CDR1 and CDR2 are SGHAT and FQNNGV. Deletions cut 0 bases from V and 0 bases from J, with 9 bases between. The CDR3 runs 16 residues. The CDR3 sequence: CASSLDGFSSYNEQFF. The CDR3 DNA reads TGTGCCAGCAGCTTAGATGGGTTCAGCTCCTACAATGAGCAGTTCTTC.

A few counts support this clone. V usage is TRBV16 and J usage is TRBJ2-3, with D uncertain. The V end lost 0 bases, the J end lost 2 bases, and 9 bases lay between the germline ends. In germline, CDR1 is KGHSY, CDR2 FQNENV. This CDR3 region has 15 residues. The CDR3 loop is CASSQSGFITDTQYF. The CDR3 DNA sequence: TGTGCCAGCAGCCAATCGGGGTTTATCACAGATACGCAGTATTTT.